Shown below are 20 T cell receptor beta chains from a single sample sequenced in a study of TIL therapy for anti-PD-1-resistant metastatic lung cancer. Regarding time point: pre-treatment sample, taken before nivolumab and TIL therapy. Sequencing used immunoSEQ v3. Profiling relied on immunoSEQ multiplex PCR, and the TCRdb table lists in-frame clones only, not all of them. In the table there are tens of thousands of clones, 55% to 70% of which are singletons. Sequences were derived from blood, sampled at baseline. These TCRs come from a person aged 25-80 years with non-small cell lung cancer.

The chain employs TRBV5-1 and TRBJ2-2; the D gene could be TRBD1 or TRBD2 (5 bases each). This CDR3 is built from 13 residues. Per germline, CDR1 SGHRS and CDR2 YFSETQ. V was cut by 1 base and J by 7 bases, with 8 bases left in between. DNA for the CDR3: TGCGCCAGCAGCTTGCGGGGCGACGGGGAGCTGTTTTTT. It encodes CASSLRGDGELFF.

This clone was picked up a small number of times. V usage is TRBV7-3 and J usage is TRBJ2-7; 8 bases line up with TRBD2. The CDR3 sequence is 17 residues long. Germline values: CDR1 SGHTA, CDR2 FQGTGA. J lost 2 bases, V lost 3 bases, and 12 bases had no gene match. The CDR3 nucleotides read TGTGCCAGCAGCTTTCTCCCCGCTAGCGGGCGGGCCTACGAGCAGTACTTC. It specifies CASSFLPASGRAYEQYF.

V usage is TRBV2 and J usage is TRBJ1-4; the D gene is possibly TRBD1 (5 bases). The CDR3 runs to 13 residues. Trimming stripped 7 bases from V and 3 bases from J, with 9 bases between. CDR1 is SNHLY, CDR2 FYNNEI, per germline. CDR3 nucleotide sequence: TGTGCCAGCAAAGCAGGGCCTAATGAAAAACTGTTTTTT. This gives the protein CASKAGPNEKLFF.

This chain uses TRBV7-3 with TRBJ2-3, with D hard to call. The CDR3 is 16 residues long. Germline CDR1 reads SGHTA; CDR2 reads FQGTGA. V was cut by 1 base and J by 2 bases, with 13 bases left in between. The CDR3 nucleotides read TGTGCCAGCAGCTTAAAGTTCCGGACGGACACAGATACGCAGTATTTT. Amino acid sequence: CASSLKFRTDTDTQYF.

The chain combines TRBV7-8 with TRBJ2-2; D is ambiguous. V lost 5 bases and J lost 0, with 7 bases in between. Germline V lookup: CDR1 SGHVS, CDR2 FQNEAQ. This CDR3 is 14 amino acids long. The CDR3, as DNA: TGTGCCAGCAGCACGACAACGAACACCGGGGAGCTGTTTTTT. Amino acid sequence: CASSTTTNTGELFF.

This chain links TRBV6-6 with TRBJ1-5; D gene ambiguous. CDR1 is MNHNY, CDR2 SVGAGI, per germline (reference sequence). The CDR3 is 12 residues long. Trimming removed 0 bases from V and 6 bases from J, with 3 bases in between. In nucleotides, the CDR3 is TGTGCCAGCAGTTACTCCATTCAGCCCCAGCATTTT. It yields the protein CASSYSIQPQHF.

This chain links TRBV7-2 with TRBJ1-2; 9 positions agree with TRBD1. The CDR3 is made up of 14 amino acids. Germline lookup yields CDR1 SGHTA and CDR2 FQGNSA. Trimming removed 5 bases from V and 4 bases from J; junction bases left unmatched: 5. The CDR3: CASSLDRGLYGYTF. CDR3 nucleotides: TGTGCCAGCAGCCTGGACAGGGGCCTCTATGGCTACACCTTC.

This chain connects TRBV6-1 to TRBJ2-3; D is unresolved. CDR1 MNHNS and CDR2 SASEGT come from the germline V gene. The CDR3 is 13 amino acids. Trimming stripped 3 bases from V and 5 bases from J, with 9 bases between. As DNA, the CDR3 is TGTGCCAGCAGTGAGGCACCGGGAGATACGCAGTATTTT. Protein product: CASSEAPGDTQYF.

The V and J genes are TRBV19 and TRBJ1-5, with D unresolved. Germline values: CDR1 LNHDA, CDR2 SQIVND (reference sequence). This CDR3 spans 15 amino acids. The V end was cut by 6 bases, the J end by 3 bases, with 15 bases between. CDR3 protein: CASRRLDGDNQPQHF. The CDR3 DNA reads TGTGCCAGTAGACGACTGGACGGGGACAATCAGCCCCAGCATTTT.

V and J are TRBV7-8 and TRBJ2-7; D is ambiguous. The CDR3 has 13 amino acids. The germline V gene encodes CDR1 SGHVS and CDR2 FQNEAQ. V was cut by 0 bases and J by 6 bases, with 9 bases left in between. The CDR3 nucleotides are TGTGCCAGCAGCTTAGCGGGCAAAACCGAGCAGTACTTC. This sequence encodes CASSLAGKTEQYF.

This chain connects TRBV19 to TRBJ1-1; D gene ambiguous. CDR1 and CDR2 (germline): LNHDA, SQIVND (reference sequence). This CDR3 contains 11 residues. Trimming cost V 5 bases and J 2 bases, with 3 bases left between them. CDR3 nucleotide sequence: TGTGCCAGTAGTTTTAACACTGAAGCTTTCTTT. Its translation is CASSFNTEAFF.

The chain couples TRBV6-1 to TRBJ2-5, with TRBD2 identical over 8 bases. After removal of 6 bases from V and 1 base from J, the junction contained 7 bases not matched to a gene. This CDR3 comprises 15 residues. Germline values: CDR1 MNHNS, CDR2 SASEGT. Here the CDR3 DNA reads TGTGCCAGCAGCCCAGGAGGGACTAGCCAAGAGACCCAGTACTTC. Amino acid sequence: CASSPGGTSQETQYF.

The chain joins TRBV15 to TRBJ1-2; 10 bases are shared with TRBD1. The CDR3 runs 15 residues. J was trimmed by 8 bases and V by 0 bases; bases with no gene match: 6. Germline V gives CDR1 LNHNV, CDR2 YYDKDF (reference sequence). The CDR3 sequence: CATSRDPTGGEGYTF. Here the CDR3 DNA reads TGTGCCACCAGCAGAGATCCGACAGGGGGCGAAGGCTACACCTTC.

The chain couples TRBV5-4 to TRBJ2-2, with 7 positions matching TRBD2. CDR3 length equals 15 residues. V lost 4 bases, J lost 5 bases, and 8 bases stayed unmatched. The germline V gene has CDR1 SGHNT and CDR2 YYREEE (reference sequence). The CDR3 is CASSQPGGRTGELFF. In DNA, the CDR3 is TGTGCCAGCAGCCAGCCGGGGGGTAGGACCGGGGAGCTGTTTTTT.

This rearrangement joins TRBV5-1 to TRBJ2-1; D tentatively reads TRBD1 or TRBD2 (6 bases each). This CDR3 region has 14 residues. V lost 1 base and J lost 9, with 14 bases in between. Germline lookup yields CDR1 SGHRS and CDR2 YFSETQ. CDR3 sequence: CASSLRTGAGEQFF. CDR3 coding DNA: TGCGCCAGCAGCTTGCGTACGGGGGCAGGTGAGCAGTTCTTC.

V is TRBV18 and J is TRBJ1-1; D unclear. The CDR3 has 14 amino acids. CDR1 is KGHSH and CDR2 is LQKENI in the germline V gene. V was trimmed by 2 bases and J by 1 base, leaving 8 bases between them. The CDR3 DNA is TGTGCCAGCTCACCAGCATTACAGAACACTGAAGCTTTCTTT. The encoded protein is CASSPALQNTEAFF.

This chain uses TRBV29-1 with TRBJ2-7; possibly TRBD1 for D (6 bases). There are 13 residues in the CDR3. The ends were cut back, 6 bases at V and 5 bases at J, with 17 bases in the middle. Germline V gene lookup returns CDR1 SQVTM and CDR2 ANQGSEA. The CDR3 is CSVAGTLTNEQYF. The DNA of the CDR3 is TGCAGCGTAGCCGGGACACTTACCAACGAGCAGTACTTC.

This chain joins TRBV2 and TRBJ1-1, with D possibly TRBD1 on 5 matching bases. Germline V lookup: CDR1 SNHLY, CDR2 FYNNEI. V dropped 4 bases and J dropped 2 bases, with 20 bases sitting between them. This CDR3 contains 17 residues. The CDR3 DNA reads TGTGCCAGCAGTGCCGGGAGGTCCGGGGCGGACAACACTGAAGCTTTCTTT. It is translated as CASSAGRSGADNTEAFF.

Only a few counts were recorded for this clone. V and J are TRBV2 and TRBJ1-1, with 8 bases fitting TRBD1. CDR3 length equals 13 residues. The ends lost 6 bases at V and 4 bases at J; junction bases unmatched: 4. The germline CDR1 and CDR2 sequences are SNHLY and FYNNEI. The DNA of the CDR3 is TGTGCCAGCAGCTCAACAGGGGGCACTGAAGCTTTCTTT. This sequence encodes CASSSTGGTEAFF.

The genes are TRBV6-5 and TRBJ2-1; 12 bases line up with TRBD2. CDR1 is MNHEY, CDR2 SVGAGI, per germline. V lost 0 bases, J lost 7 bases, and 4 bases stayed unmatched. The CDR3 is 16 residues long. CDR3 sequence (DNA): TGTGCCAGCAGTTACTCGGGACTAGCGGGCCTGAATGAGCAGTTCTTC. Translation: CASSYSGLAGLNEQFF.